This is a list of T cell receptor beta chains from one sample in a study of cytomegalovirus exposure and HLA in healthy donors. The assay was immunoSEQ multiplex PCR, and TCRdb's table has in-frame clones only and misses some. The sample shows 150,000 or so clones, about 86% of them seen only once. Source material: PBMCs. The origin of the receptors is a woman aged 18-29 years in good health and CMV-seronegative. Each CDR3 is given with its conserved first and last residue. D genes are given only for firm matches. Rows may omit the clone size; those that give it use once, few, many or a size class.

size: once
length: 15
J: TRBJ2-2
D: -
V: TRBV5-1
CDR3: CASSPIEAGTGELFF
DNA: TGCGCCAGCAGCCCGATCGAAGCGGGCACCGGGGAGCTGTTTTTT

size: -
length: 16
J: TRBJ2-1
D: TRBD2
V: TRBV7-3
CDR3: CASSLSGEGLYNEQFF
DNA: TGTGCCAGCAGCTTATCGGGGGAGGGCCTTTACAATGAGCAGTTCTTC

size: -
length: 13
J: TRBJ1-5
D: -
V: TRBV27
CDR3: CASSLGPTQPQHF
DNA: TGTGCCAGCAGCCTGGGGCCTACCCAGCCCCAGCATTTT

size: once
length: 14
J: TRBJ1-6
D: -
V: TRBV11-2
CDR3: CASSRGRVSPALHF
DNA: TGTGCCAGCAGCCGAGGGCGGGTGAGCCCTGCCCTCCACTTT

size: -
length: 13
J: TRBJ2-5
D: -
V: TRBV7-2
CDR3: CASSPPGEETQYF
DNA: TGTGCCAGCAGCCCACCGGGGGAAGAGACCCAGTACTTC

size: few
length: 14
J: TRBJ2-1
D: TRBD1
V: TRBV5-6
CDR3: CASSSWTGYNEQFF
DNA: TGTGCCAGCAGCTCCTGGACAGGCTACAATGAGCAGTTCTTC

size: -
length: 16
J: TRBJ2-7
D: TRBD1
V: TRBV28
CDR3: CASSSRTGDAPYEQYF
DNA: TGTGCCAGCAGTTCCCGGACAGGGGACGCCCCCTACGAGCAGTACTTC

size: -
length: 17
J: TRBJ2-5
D: TRBD2
V: TRBV4-2
CDR3: CASSHRTSGGARETQYF
DNA: TGTGCCAGCAGCCACCGGACTAGCGGGGGGGCCAGGGAGACCCAGTACTTC

size: -
length: 15
J: TRBJ1-1
D: TRBD1
V: TRBV6-5
CDR3: CASSSHGQGFSEAFF
DNA: TGTGCCAGCAGTTCCCATGGACAGGGCTTTTCTGAAGCTTTCTTT

size: -
length: 15
J: TRBJ2-7
D: TRBD2
V: TRBV27
CDR3: CASSLIAGSINEQYF
DNA: TGTGCCAGCAGTTTAATAGCGGGAAGCATAAACGAGCAGTACTTC

size: few
length: 14
J: TRBJ1-1
D: -
V: TRBV9
CDR3: CASSVVDSLTEAFF
DNA: TGTGCCAGCAGCGTAGTCGACAGCTTAACTGAAGCTTTCTTT

size: -
length: 14
J: TRBJ2-4
D: -
V: TRBV5-4
CDR3: CASSSQGPKNIQYF
DNA: TGTGCCAGCAGCTCACAGGGACCCAAAAACATTCAGTACTTC

size: -
length: 18
J: TRBJ2-3
D: TRBD2
V: TRBV19
CDR3: CATTRTSGVFGSTDTQYF
DNA: TGTGCCACTACTAGGACTAGCGGGGTCTTTGGGAGCACAGATACGCAGTATTTT

size: once
length: 15
J: TRBJ2-7
D: TRBD1
V: TRBV19
CDR3: CASSIKWTGENEQYF
DNA: TGTGCCAGTAGTATCAAGTGGACAGGGGAAAACGAGCAGTACTTC

size: once
length: 15
J: TRBJ2-7
D: TRBD1
V: TRBV6-1
CDR3: CASSEASGQGYEQYF
DNA: TGTGCCAGCAGTGAAGCGTCGGGACAGGGCTACGAGCAGTACTTC

size: -
length: 14
J: TRBJ1-1
D: TRBD1
V: TRBV10-2
CDR3: CASRDRGSNTEAFF
DNA: TGCGCCAGCAGGGACAGGGGTTCGAACACTGAAGCTTTCTTT

size: -
length: 14
J: TRBJ1-3
D: -
V: TRBV5-1
CDR3: CASSDDKAGNTIYF
DNA: TGCGCCAGCAGCGATGACAAGGCCGGAAACACCATATATTTT

size: -
length: 14
J: TRBJ2-7
D: TRBD1
V: TRBV2
CDR3: CASRGDREAYEQYF
DNA: TGTGCCAGCAGGGGGGACAGGGAGGCCTACGAGCAGTACTTC

size: -
length: 14
J: TRBJ2-7
D: TRBD1
V: TRBV2
CDR3: CASNPGQGTYEQYF
DNA: TGTGCCAGCAATCCGGGACAGGGGACCTACGAGCAGTACTTC

size: -
length: 15
J: TRBJ1-4
D: -
V: TRBV2
CDR3: CASSRENGVNEKLFF
DNA: TGTGCCAGCAGTCGGGAAAACGGGGTTAATGAAAAACTGTTTTTT

size: -
length: 15
J: TRBJ1-3
D: -
V: TRBV18
CDR3: CASSPLTARGNTIYF
DNA: TGTGCCAGCTCACCCTTGACCGCTAGGGGAAACACCATATATTTT

size: -
length: 16
J: TRBJ2-1
D: TRBD2
V: TRBV7-6
CDR3: CASSLGSGRALDEQFF
DNA: TGTGCCAGCAGCTTAGGGAGCGGGAGGGCTCTCGATGAGCAGTTCTTC

size: -
length: 14
J: TRBJ1-2
D: TRBD1
V: TRBV4-1
CDR3: CASSLPQGAWGYTF
DNA: TGCGCCAGCAGTCTACCGCAGGGGGCATGGGGCTACACCTTC

size: -
length: 14
J: TRBJ2-7
D: -
V: TRBV6-6
CDR3: CASRGAGVRYEQYF
DNA: TGTGCCAGCAGGGGGGCCGGGGTCAGGTACGAGCAGTACTTC

size: -
length: 15
J: TRBJ1-5
D: -
V: TRBV7-2
CDR3: CASSLGGESNQPQHF
DNA: TGTGCCAGCAGCCTCGGGGGGGAGAGCAATCAGCCCCAGCATTTT

size: -
length: 11
J: TRBJ1-1
D: TRBD1
V: TRBV7-9
CDR3: CASSSGGSAFF
DNA: TGTGCCAGCAGCTCAGGGGGATCTGCTTTCTTT

size: few
length: 13
J: TRBJ1-1
D: -
V: TRBV28
CDR3: CASSSSVIAEAFF
DNA: TGTGCCAGCAGTTCGTCGGTAATAGCTGAAGCTTTCTTT

size: -
length: 18
J: TRBJ2-1
D: TRBD2
V: TRBV5-8
CDR3: CASSLVMTSGSSYNEQFF
DNA: TGTGCCAGCAGCTTGGTCATGACTAGCGGGAGCTCCTACAATGAGCAGTTCTTC

size: -
length: 12
J: TRBJ1-2
D: TRBD1
V: TRBV9
CDR3: CASSVEQGGYTF
DNA: TGTGCCAGCAGCGTAGAACAGGGGGGCTACACCTTC

size: -
length: 14
J: TRBJ1-1
D: TRBD1
V: TRBV15
CDR3: CATSPRGRSTEAFF
DNA: TGTGCCACCAGCCCCAGGGGGCGTTCCACTGAAGCTTTCTTT

size: -
length: 15
J: TRBJ2-3
D: -
V: TRBV9
CDR3: CASSVDPGGTDTQYF
DNA: TGTGCCAGCAGCGTAGACCCAGGGGGCACAGATACGCAGTATTTT

size: -
length: 19
J: TRBJ1-4
D: -
V: TRBV23-1
CDR3: CASPRVRTMSPATNEKLFF
DNA: TGCGCCAGCCCCAGAGTGCGGACAATGAGTCCTGCAACTAATGAAAAACTGTTTTTT

size: -
length: 14
J: TRBJ1-3
D: TRBD1
V: TRBV5-1
CDR3: CASSPRQGEDTIYF
DNA: TGCGCCAGCAGCCCCCGACAGGGGGAGGACACCATATATTTT

size: once
length: 16
J: TRBJ2-1
D: -
V: TRBV1
CDR3: CTSSREGLSGNNEQFF
DNA: TGCACCAGCAGCCGAGAGGGTCTTTCGGGGAACAATGAGCAGTTCTTC

size: -
length: 14
J: TRBJ2-3
D: TRBD2
V: TRBV9
CDR3: CASSGAGLTDTQYF
DNA: TGTGCCAGCAGCGGAGCGGGACTCACAGATACGCAGTATTTT

size: -
length: 16
J: TRBJ1-4
D: -
V: TRBV5-1
CDR3: CASSLAGGQPNEKLFF
DNA: TGCGCCAGCAGCTTGGCCGGGGGGCAACCTAATGAAAAACTGTTTTTT

size: -
length: 14
J: TRBJ1-2
D: TRBD1
V: TRBV6-1
CDR3: CATREQGVYYGYTF
DNA: TGTGCCACCCGGGAACAGGGGGTTTACTATGGCTACACCTTC

size: -
length: 15
J: TRBJ2-5
D: TRBD1
V: TRBV2
CDR3: CASEIMTGHGETQYF
DNA: TGTGCCAGCGAGATAATGACAGGGCATGGAGAGACCCAGTACTTC

size: -
length: 16
J: TRBJ2-5
D: -
V: TRBV28
CDR3: CASSLEGLQPQETQYF
DNA: TGTGCCAGCAGTTTGGAGGGCCTCCAGCCGCAGGAGACCCAGTACTTC

size: -
length: 11
J: TRBJ2-7
D: -
V: TRBV20-1
CDR3: CSATGTYEQYF
DNA: TGCAGTGCCACAGGGACCTACGAGCAGTACTTC

size: -
length: 15
J: TRBJ2-5
D: TRBD1
V: TRBV5-4
CDR3: CASSYDRGDGETQYF
DNA: TGTGCCAGCAGCTATGACAGGGGGGACGGAGAGACCCAGTACTTC